The rows below give T cell receptor beta chains drawn from one sample of a study of blood T cell repertoires in COVID-19. The data were produced by immunoSEQ multiplex PCR, yet TCRdb's version contains in-frame clones alone and is incomplete. The sample yields around 29,000 clones, around 91% seen once. The sample was peripheral blood. Every receptor here comes from a man aged 55 to 70 with acute or convalescent COVID-19. Both conserved end residues are part of each CDR3. Each record gives: clone size, D gene, V gene, J gene, CDR3 DNA, CDR3 protein. A D gene is named only where the DNA matches it firmly. Clone size is not always given. Where it is, it says once, few, many or a class for expanded clones.

size: -
D: -
V: TRBV4-1
J: TRBJ2-7
DNA: TGCGCCAGCAGCCAAGATCTGAGGACAACTCCAAGCGAGCAGTACTTC
CDR3: CASSQDLRTTPSEQYF

size: -
D: TRBD2
V: TRBV27
J: TRBJ2-5
DNA: TGTGCCAGCAGTTTATCCACCGGGACTAGCGGCCAAGAGACCCAGTACTTC
CDR3: CASSLSTGTSGQETQYF

size: -
D: -
V: TRBV10-3
J: TRBJ1-2
DNA: TGTGCCATCAGTCCCCCGGCGGGGGGAGATTCGAACTATGGCTACACCTTC
CDR3: CAISPPAGGDSNYGYTF

size: -
D: TRBD1
V: TRBV28
J: TRBJ1-5
DNA: TGTGCCAGCAGTTTCAGGGGGGCTGGCAATCAGCCCCAGCATTTT
CDR3: CASSFRGAGNQPQHF

size: -
D: TRBD1
V: TRBV5-1
J: TRBJ2-7
DNA: TGCGCCAGCAGCCCTACAGGGGGGTACGAGCAGTACTTC
CDR3: CASSPTGGYEQYF

size: -
D: -
V: TRBV5-1
J: TRBJ2-3
DNA: TGCGCCAGCAGCCGCAGGGGCGGGGATACGCAGTATTTT
CDR3: CASSRRGGDTQYF

size: -
D: TRBD1
V: TRBV7-3
J: TRBJ2-1
DNA: TGTGCCAGCAGCTCCGGACAGGGGAGTGAGCAGTTCTTC
CDR3: CASSSGQGSEQFF

size: -
D: -
V: TRBV6-6
J: TRBJ1-5
DNA: TGTGCCAGCAGTTACGACAGAAGTCAGCCCCAGCATTTT
CDR3: CASSYDRSQPQHF

size: few
D: TRBD1
V: TRBV29-1
J: TRBJ1-2
DNA: TGCAGCGTCTCGACAGGGGGAACCTATGGCTACACCTTC
CDR3: CSVSTGGTYGYTF

size: -
D: -
V: TRBV5-1
J: TRBJ1-2
DNA: TGCGCCAGCAGCTTGGCCGCAGGTTTCGAGGGCTATGGCTACACCTTC
CDR3: CASSLAAGFEGYGYTF

size: -
D: TRBD1
V: TRBV2
J: TRBJ1-6
DNA: TGTGCCGCCTCCGGGACAGGGTTGTATAATTCACCCCTCCACTTT
CDR3: CAASGTGLYNSPLHF

size: -
D: TRBD2
V: TRBV3-1/TRBV3-2
J: TRBJ2-7
DNA: TGTGCCAGCAGCCTTAGCGGGGGGGCGGGGTACGAGCAGTACTTC
CDR3: CASSLSGGAGYEQYF

size: -
D: TRBD1
V: TRBV7-8
J: TRBJ1-5
DNA: TGTGCCAGCGGACAGGGGGCGGAGAGCAATCAGCCCCAGCATTTT
CDR3: CASGQGAESNQPQHF

size: -
D: TRBD2
V: TRBV3-1/TRBV3-2
J: TRBJ2-1
DNA: TGTGCCAGCAGCCTCACGACTAGCGGGAGCCACGAGCAGTTCTTC
CDR3: CASSLTTSGSHEQFF

size: -
D: TRBD2
V: TRBV4-2
J: TRBJ2-3
DNA: TGTGCCAGCAGCCAAGGGGTAGCGGGGGGCCGAACAGATACGCAGTATTTT
CDR3: CASSQGVAGGRTDTQYF

size: -
D: TRBD2
V: TRBV7-3
J: TRBJ2-7
DNA: TGTGCCAGCAGCTTAGCGGGAGGAACCTACGAGCAGTACTTC
CDR3: CASSLAGGTYEQYF

size: -
D: -
V: TRBV2
J: TRBJ1-1
DNA: TGTGCCAGCAGGGAGGGACCTGAAGCTTTCTTT
CDR3: CASREGPEAFF

size: -
D: -
V: TRBV7-2
J: TRBJ1-2
DNA: TGTGCCAGCAGCCATAAAGGGGGTGCTGGCTACACCTTC
CDR3: CASSHKGGAGYTF

size: -
D: TRBD2
V: TRBV10-3
J: TRBJ2-7
DNA: TGTGCCATCAGTGAGCAAGCTAGCGGTAGGAAGTATGACTTC
CDR3: CAISEQASGRKYDF

size: few
D: TRBD1
V: TRBV9
J: TRBJ2-5
DNA: TGTGCCAGCAGCGTCCTAGGGGGCTTTAGGGAGACCCAGTACTTC
CDR3: CASSVLGGFRETQYF

size: -
D: TRBD1
V: TRBV18
J: TRBJ1-6
DNA: TGTGCCAGCTCACTGGGACAGGGGGGAAACTATAATTCACCCCTCCACTTT
CDR3: CASSLGQGGNYNSPLHF

size: -
D: TRBD1
V: TRBV28
J: TRBJ1-4
DNA: TGTGCCAGCAAAATAGGAGGGGGCGGAGAAAAACTGTTTTTT
CDR3: CASKIGGGGEKLFF

size: -
D: TRBD1
V: TRBV7-9
J: TRBJ1-2
DNA: TGTGCCAGCAGCTCAGCGACAGGGTGGGACTATGGCTACACCTTC
CDR3: CASSSATGWDYGYTF

size: -
D: TRBD2
V: TRBV6-2/TRBV6-3
J: TRBJ2-1
DNA: TGTGCCAGCAGTCCCATAACTCAACTAGCGAATACCTACAATGAGCAGTTCTTC
CDR3: CASSPITQLANTYNEQFF

size: -
D: -
V: TRBV30
J: TRBJ2-6
DNA: TGTGCCTGGAGTGCCTACTATTCTGGGGCCAACGTCCTGACTTTC
CDR3: CAWSAYYSGANVLTF

size: once
D: -
V: TRBV5-1
J: TRBJ2-2
DNA: TGCGCCAGCAGCTTGGGTCAGGTAGCCGGGGAGCTGTTTTTT
CDR3: CASSLGQVAGELFF